These 14 T cell receptor beta chains originate from one sample sequenced in a study of T cells in Graves' hyperthyroidism and ophthalmopathy. TCR beta CDR3 sequences were amplified from RNA transcripts. A first-round RT-PCR of the TCR CDR3 used the HTBI primer set. TCRdb reanalysed the multiplex PCR reads using MiXCR and keeps one entry per CDR3 protein. The sample has hundreds of thousands of distinct CDR3 sequences; 17% are singletons. Sequencing used blood. These receptors were obtained from a woman under 30 with Graves' ophthalmopathy.

This clonotype was counted between two and nine times. The rearrangement links TRBV15 to TRBJ2-5; D is unclear. This CDR3 is built from 13 residues. V lost 0 bases to trimming and J lost 5 bases, with 7 bases between them. In germline, CDR1 is LNHNV, CDR2 YYDKDF (reference sequence). Here the CDR3 reads CATSRDTRETQYF. The CDR3 DNA sequence: TGTGCCACCAGCAGAGATACTCGGGAGACCCAGTACTTC.

The chain links TRBV10-3 to TRBJ1-6, with 7 bases lining up with TRBD1. The germline CDR1 and CDR2 sequences are ENHRY and SYGVKD. V was clipped by 11 bases and J by 4 bases; unmatched bases: 5. The CDR3 consists of 13 residues. CDR3 residues: CAAGTEYNSPLHF. CDR3 DNA sequence: TGTGCCGCCGGGACAGAATATAATTCACCCCTCCACTTT.

This clonotype occurred a few times. The gene calls are TRBV14 and TRBJ2-7, with D unclear. Germline CDR1 and CDR2: SGHDN and FVKESK. V lost 5 bases and J 7 bases, leaving 9 bases between the germline ends. This CDR3 contains 11 residues. CDR3 sequence reads: CASSSLTEQYF. CDR3 sequence (DNA): TGTGCCAGCAGCTCACTCACGGAGCAGTACTTC.

This chain joins TRBV6-2 or TRBV6-3 and TRBJ2-3; 7 bases line up with TRBD2. The CDR3 is 15 residues long. Germline CDR1 is MNHEY and CDR2 is SVGEGT. V shed 2 bases, J shed 3 bases, and the junction held 5 bases outside the gene matches. The CDR3 sequence: CASSYVGLVTDTQYF. DNA for the CDR3: TGTGCCAGCAGTTACGTCGGACTAGTTACAGATACGCAGTATTTT.

This clonotype occurred many times. This rearrangement joins TRBV20-1 to TRBJ1-2, with 11 nucleotides matching TRBD1. The length of the CDR3 is 14 residues. From germline, CDR1 is DFQATT and CDR2 SNEGSKA (reference sequence). The trim removed 5 bases at V and 6 bases at J, leaving 8 bases unmatched. In DNA, the CDR3 is TGCAGTGCTGGAAAAACGGGACAGGGGGATGGCTACACCTTC. This sequence encodes CSAGKTGQGDGYTF.

DNA of the CDR3: TGCGCCAGCAGCCAATTGGCGGGAGGGCCCGGTGAGCAGTACTTC. This sequence encodes CASSQLAGGPGEQYF. V gene TRBV4-1 combines with J gene TRBJ2-7, with TRBD2 matching over 9 bases. V shed 2 bases, J shed 7 bases, and the junction held 9 bases outside the gene matches. The CDR3 is 15 residues long. Germline V gene sequence: CDR1 MGHRA, CDR2 YSYEKL.

There are many counts of this clonotype. This chain uses TRBV18 with TRBJ1-1, with 7 bases fitting TRBD1. The CDR3 is 13 amino acids. The V gene end was trimmed by 4 bases and the J gene end by 7 bases; junction bases not matched to a gene: 6. The germline CDR1 and CDR2 sequences are KGHSH and LQKENI. As DNA, the CDR3 is TGTGCCAGCTCACACAACCGGGACAGTGAAGCTTTCTTT. Translation: CASSHNRDSEAFF.

This sequence joins TRBV29-1 and TRBJ2-3, with D perhaps matching TRBD1 (5 bases). CDR1 is SQVTM, CDR2 ANQGSEA, per germline. Trimming cost V 6 bases and J 3 bases, with 10 bases left between them. The CDR3 contains 12 residues. The CDR3 region is CSVAGLTDTQYF. CDR3 nucleotide sequence: TGCAGCGTCGCAGGGCTGACAGATACGCAGTATTTT.

The chain uses TRBV18 and TRBJ1-1; TRBD1 matches 10 bases. J was trimmed by 1 base and V by 3 bases; bases with no gene match: 8. This CDR3 contains 17 residues. Germline V CDR1 and CDR2: KGHSH, LQKENI. CDR3 in DNA: TGTGCCAGCTCACCTTACCGGGACAGGGGCTCGAACACTGAAGCTTTCTTT. Amino acid sequence: CASSPYRDRGSNTEAFF.

This clonotype occurred a few times. The CDR3, as DNA: TGTGCCAGCAGTCCAGGGGACAGGGGTTTCAATCAGCCCCAGCATTTT. Amino acids: CASSPGDRGFNQPQHF. The chain links TRBV9 to TRBJ1-5, with 10 bases identical to TRBD1. J was trimmed by 3 bases and V by 5 bases; bases with no gene match: 8. The germline V gene encodes CDR1 SGDLS and CDR2 YYNGEE. There are 16 residues in the CDR3.

The chain joins TRBV2 to TRBJ2-3, with 11 bases fitting TRBD2. This CDR3 region has 16 residues. Germline CDR1 SNHLY, CDR2 FYNNEI. V shed 4 bases and J 4 bases; nucleotides not matched to a gene: 7. CDR3 sequence: CASSVSGGAHPDTQYF. DNA for the CDR3: TGTGCCAGCAGTGTTAGCGGGGGGGCCCACCCAGATACGCAGTATTTT.

This clonotype was recorded a few times. The J gene is TRBJ2-1, the V gene TRBV5-1; 7 positions agree with TRBD2. The CDR3 sequence is 16 residues long. With 4 bases clipped from V and 3 bases from J, the junction kept 10 bases outside the gene matches. The V gene's germline CDR1 is SGHRS and CDR2 YFSETQ. CDR3 sequence (DNA): TGCGCCAGCAGCCTCGACGGGTCTAGCGGCTACAATGAGCAGTTCTTC. Translated: CASSLDGSSGYNEQFF.

This clonotype appeared many times. This sequence joins TRBV30 and TRBJ2-1; TRBD2 aligns across 9 bases. With V trimmed by 5 bases and J by 0 bases, 2 bases remained unmatched. The CDR3 length is 14 residues. CDR1 GTSNPN and CDR2 SVGIG come from the germline V gene (reference sequence). The CDR3 sequence is CAWLAGLSYNEQFF. The CDR3 DNA sequence: TGTGCCTGGCTAGCGGGGCTCTCCTACAATGAGCAGTTCTTC.

The rearrangement joins TRBV15 to TRBJ1-5, with TRBD1 matching 8 bases. CDR1 is LNHNV and CDR2 is YYDKDF in the germline V gene (reference sequence). With 0 bases clipped from V and 7 bases from J, the junction kept 2 bases outside the gene matches. CDR3 length: 14 amino acids. CDR3 nucleotides: TGTGCCACCAGCAGAGATCGGACAGGGCAGCCCCAGCATTTT. Its translation: CATSRDRTGQPQHF. Complete variable domain (other parts from reference TRBV15 and TRBJ1-5): DAMVIQNPRYQVTQFGKPVTLSCSQTLNHNVMYWYQQKSSQAPKLLFHYYDKDFNNEADTPDNFQSRRPNTSFCFLDIRSPGLGDTAMYLCATSRDRTGQPQHFGDGTRLSIL.